This T cell receptor beta chain came from a study of T cell responses to AZD1222 COVID-19 vaccine. Note on this clone: Its antigen is not known.

Study-wide findings and caveats: Baseline serostatus was positive in only six AZD1222 recipients.

This table comes from immunoSEQ multiplex PCR, and its TCRdb copy is limited to in-frame clones, with some not included. The sample shows roughly 180,000 clones, approximately 91% of them seen only once. The length of the CDR3 is 16 residues. Trimming cost V 6 bases and J 6 bases; bases outside gene matches: 13. Germline lookup yields CDR1 MGHDK and CDR2 SYGVNS. The V gene is TRBV25-1, the J gene TRBJ1-1; TRBD1 matches 10 bases. The sample was peripheral blood, taken 28 days after the second AZD1222 dose. The source of this sequence is an adult who received the AZD1222 COVID-19 vaccine. The CDR3 coding sequence is TGTGCCAGCAGATGGCCAACCGGGACAGGGGACTCTGAAGCTTTCTTT. Translated, it gives CASRWPTGTGDSEAFF.